This TCR beta chain was sequenced for a study of long-term antiretroviral therapy in people with HIV. Findings of the study overall: CDR3 length ranges were narrower in HIV repertoires than in controls. No data on ART adherence, viral resistance or therapy changes. Clonal expansions arising prior to ART prevailed in the repertoire at every time point.

Run at survey level, the immunoSEQ assay was version v3.0. Sequencing set out to capture about 35,000-55,000 T-cell genomes per sample. Method: immunoSEQ multiplex PCR; TCRdb's copy keeps in-frame clones and lacks some. The table includes 30,000 to 40,000 clones, 83% detected once. The V segment lost 0 bases and the J segment 6 bases; nucleotides outside the gene matches: 4. The CDR3 length is 15 residues. Per the germline V gene, CDR1 is MGHDK and CDR2 is SYGVNS. This clone showed up just a few times. The target antigen is unknown. The receptor's source is a man aged 18 to 35 with HIV. The chain combines TRBV25-1 with TRBJ2-4, with TRBD2 matching 8 bases. Sequencing was performed on unsorted PBMCs, taken 0.4 years before starting antiretroviral therapy. CDR3 bases: TGTGCCAGCAGTGAATATTCTAGCGGGTTAAACATTCAGTACTTC. Residues: CASSEYSSGLNIQYF.